This T cell receptor (beta chain) was identified in a study of molecular identifiers for immune sequencing clone quantification. Study findings and constraints: Reportedly, one cell's Jurkat TCR RNA was detected within 1,100,000 naive CD8 cells.

Germline-derived CDR1 and CDR2 are LGHNA and YSLEER. Trimming took off 0 bases at V and 3 bases at J, with 21 bases between the two ends. The CDR3 has 19 residues. This clonotype was seen more than once but under ten times. Antigen: not known. TCRdb used MiXCR to reprocess the PCR reads, holding one entry per CDR3 protein. Found here are under 350,000 distinct CDR3 sequences, roughly 24% of them singletons; the top ten hold about 0.7%. The chain is built from TRBV4-3 and TRBJ2-1, with a possible D match to TRBD1 (6 bases). The sequence was collected from a human donor in good health. Some libraries in this study had Jurkat cell RNA spiked in. The specimen was naive CD8+ T cells from blood, with Jurkat cell RNA spiked in. Subset reported: FACS-sorted CD8+CD4-CCR7+CD45RA+ naive T cells. Written as DNA, the CDR3 is TGCGCCAGCAGCCAAGATCGAATTGATAGGACAGCGCACTACAATGAGCAGTTCTTC. This translates into CASSQDRIDRTAHYNEQFF.